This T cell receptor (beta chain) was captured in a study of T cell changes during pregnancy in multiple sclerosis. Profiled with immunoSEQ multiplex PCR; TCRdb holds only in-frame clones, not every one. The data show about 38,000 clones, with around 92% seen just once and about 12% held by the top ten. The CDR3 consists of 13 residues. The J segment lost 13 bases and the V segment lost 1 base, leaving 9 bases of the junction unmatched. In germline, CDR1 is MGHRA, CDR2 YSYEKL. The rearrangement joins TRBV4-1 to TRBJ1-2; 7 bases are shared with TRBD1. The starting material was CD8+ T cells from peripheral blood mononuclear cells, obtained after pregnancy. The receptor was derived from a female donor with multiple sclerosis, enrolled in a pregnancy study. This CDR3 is CASSQVPDRVGTF. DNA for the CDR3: TGCGCCAGCAGCCAAGTCCCTGACAGGGTAGGCACCTTC.